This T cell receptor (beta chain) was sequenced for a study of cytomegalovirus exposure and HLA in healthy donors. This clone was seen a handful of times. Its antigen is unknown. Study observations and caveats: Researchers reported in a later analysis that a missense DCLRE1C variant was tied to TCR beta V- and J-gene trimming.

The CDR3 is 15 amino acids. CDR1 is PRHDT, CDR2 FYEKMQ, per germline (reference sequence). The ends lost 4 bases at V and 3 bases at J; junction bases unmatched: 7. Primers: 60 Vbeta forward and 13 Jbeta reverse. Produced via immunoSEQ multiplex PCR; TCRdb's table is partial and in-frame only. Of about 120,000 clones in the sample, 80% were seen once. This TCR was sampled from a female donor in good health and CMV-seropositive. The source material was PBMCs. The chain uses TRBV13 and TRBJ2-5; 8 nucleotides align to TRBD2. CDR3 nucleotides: TGTGCCAGCAGCTCCCGAGTTAGCGGGGAAGAGACCCAGTACTTC. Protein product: CASSSRVSGEETQYF.